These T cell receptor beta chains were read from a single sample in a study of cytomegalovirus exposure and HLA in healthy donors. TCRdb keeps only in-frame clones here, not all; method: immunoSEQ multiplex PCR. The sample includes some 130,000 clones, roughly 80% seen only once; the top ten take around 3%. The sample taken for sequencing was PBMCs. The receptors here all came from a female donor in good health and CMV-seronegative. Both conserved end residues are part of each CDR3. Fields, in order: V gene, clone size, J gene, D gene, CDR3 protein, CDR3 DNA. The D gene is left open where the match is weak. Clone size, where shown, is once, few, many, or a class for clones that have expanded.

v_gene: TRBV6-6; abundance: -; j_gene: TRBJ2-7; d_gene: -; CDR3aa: CASSYSRGLFSYEQYF; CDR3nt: TGTGCCAGCAGTTACTCGAGAGGATTGTTTTCCTACGAGCAGTACTTC
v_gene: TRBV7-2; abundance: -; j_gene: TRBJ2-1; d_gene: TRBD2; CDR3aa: CASSLAGRAGNEQFF; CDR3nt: TGTGCCAGCAGCTTAGCCGGGAGGGCCGGGAATGAGCAGTTCTTC
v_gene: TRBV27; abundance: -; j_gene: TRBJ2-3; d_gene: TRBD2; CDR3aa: CASSLLAGLDTQYF; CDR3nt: TGTGCCAGCAGTTTACTAGCGGGATTGGATACGCAGTATTTT
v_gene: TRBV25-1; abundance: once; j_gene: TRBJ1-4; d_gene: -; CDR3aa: CASSDGASGEKLFF; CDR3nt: TGTGCCAGCAGTGATGGGGCGTCGGGTGAAAAACTGTTTTTT
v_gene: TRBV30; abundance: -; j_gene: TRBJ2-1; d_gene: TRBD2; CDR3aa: CAWSEGTSVNEQFF; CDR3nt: TGTGCCTGGAGTGAAGGGACTAGCGTGAATGAGCAGTTCTTC
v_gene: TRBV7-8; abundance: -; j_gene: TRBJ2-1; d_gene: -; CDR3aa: CASSLIASYNEQFF; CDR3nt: TGTGCCAGCAGCTTAATAGCGTCCTACAATGAGCAGTTCTTC
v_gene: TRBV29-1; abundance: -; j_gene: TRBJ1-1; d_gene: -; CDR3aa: CSAGVNTEAFF; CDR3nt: TGCAGCGCCGGGGTGAACACTGAAGCTTTCTTT
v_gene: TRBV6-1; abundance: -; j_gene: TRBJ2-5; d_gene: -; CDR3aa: CASSRGGGVEETQYF; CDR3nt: TGTGCCAGCAGCCGGGGAGGGGGGGTGGAAGAGACCCAGTACTTC
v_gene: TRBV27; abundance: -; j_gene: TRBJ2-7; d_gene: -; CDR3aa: CASSLAGSYEQYF; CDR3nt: TGTGCCAGCAGTTTAGCGGGAAGCTACGAGCAGTACTTC
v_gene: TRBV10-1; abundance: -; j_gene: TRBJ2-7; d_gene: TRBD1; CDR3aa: CASSRDRAYEQYF; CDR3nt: TGCGCCAGCAGCCGGGACAGGGCCTACGAGCAGTACTTC
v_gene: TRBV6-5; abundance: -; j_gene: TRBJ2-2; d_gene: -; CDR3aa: CASSPGANTGELFF; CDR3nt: TGTGCCAGCAGTCCCGGGGCGAACACCGGGGAGCTGTTTTTT
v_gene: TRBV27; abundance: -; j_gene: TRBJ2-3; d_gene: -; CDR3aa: CASSSYYTDTQYF; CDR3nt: TGTGCCAGCAGTTCCTATTACACAGATACGCAGTATTTT
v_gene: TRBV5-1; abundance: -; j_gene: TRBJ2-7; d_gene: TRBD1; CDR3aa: CASSLRGQGPYEQYF; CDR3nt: TGCGCCAGCAGCTTGCGGGGACAGGGGCCCTACGAGCAGTACTTC
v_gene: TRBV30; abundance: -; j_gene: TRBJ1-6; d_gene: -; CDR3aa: CARQELNSPLHF; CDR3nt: TGTGCCCGGCAGGAACTTAATTCACCCCTCCACTTT
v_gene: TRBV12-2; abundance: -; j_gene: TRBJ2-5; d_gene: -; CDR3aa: CASRLSSGLAREGRQETQYF; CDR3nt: TGTGCAAGTCGCTTAAGTTCGGGACTGGCGAGGGAGGGGAGGCAAGAGACCCAGTACTTC
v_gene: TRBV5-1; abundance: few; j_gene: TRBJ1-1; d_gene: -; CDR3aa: CASSLALSGSEAFF; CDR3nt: TGCGCCAGCAGCTTGGCCCTCTCCGGGAGTGAAGCTTTCTTT
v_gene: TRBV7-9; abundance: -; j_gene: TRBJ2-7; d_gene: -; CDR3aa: CSFLLGGEQYF; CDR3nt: TGTTCCTTCCTCCTGGGGGGCGAGCAGTACTTC
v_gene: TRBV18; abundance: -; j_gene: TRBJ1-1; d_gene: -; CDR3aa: CASSRGGGDTEAFF; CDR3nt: TGTGCCAGCTCACGGGGGGGAGGGGACACTGAAGCTTTCTTT
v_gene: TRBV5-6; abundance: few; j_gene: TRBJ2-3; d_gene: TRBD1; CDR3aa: CASSGFGQGAGGTQYF; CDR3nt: TGTGCCAGCAGCGGCTTCGGACAGGGGGCGGGAGGTACGCAGTATTTT
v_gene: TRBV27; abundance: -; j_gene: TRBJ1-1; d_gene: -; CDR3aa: CASSFLQGQAFF; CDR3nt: TGTGCCAGCAGTTTTTTACAGGGACAAGCTTTCTTT
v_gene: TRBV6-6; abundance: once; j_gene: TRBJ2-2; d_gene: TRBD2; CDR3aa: CASSYTSGREDGELFF; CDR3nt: TGTGCCAGCAGTTACACTAGCGGGAGAGAGGACGGGGAGCTGTTTTTT
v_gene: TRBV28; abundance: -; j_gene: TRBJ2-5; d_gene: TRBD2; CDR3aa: CASSSLAGGGGLEGQETQYF; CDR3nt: TGTGCCAGCAGTTCCTTAGCGGGAGGAGGTGGCCTCGAAGGACAAGAGACCCAGTACTTC
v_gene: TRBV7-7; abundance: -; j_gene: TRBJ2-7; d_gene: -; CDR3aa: CASSLTPESYEQYF; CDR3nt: TGTGCTAGCAGCTTAACGCCTGAGTCCTACGAGCAGTACTTC
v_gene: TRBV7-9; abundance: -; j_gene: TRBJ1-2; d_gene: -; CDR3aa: CASSIEIYGYTF; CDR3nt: TGTGCCAGCAGTATCGAGATCTATGGCTACACCTTC
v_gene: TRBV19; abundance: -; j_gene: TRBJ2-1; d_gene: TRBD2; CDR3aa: CASTTGLAGVWSYNEQFF; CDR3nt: TGTGCCAGTACCACGGGACTAGCGGGAGTTTGGTCCTACAATGAGCAGTTCTTC
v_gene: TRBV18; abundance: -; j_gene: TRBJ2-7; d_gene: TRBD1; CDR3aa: CASSPGRGSSYEQYF; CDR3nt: TGTGCCAGCTCACCGGGCAGGGGGAGCTCCTACGAGCAGTACTTC
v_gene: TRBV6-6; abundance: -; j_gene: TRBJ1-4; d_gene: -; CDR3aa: CASSSGQTTNEKLFF; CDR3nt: TGTGCCAGCAGTTCAGGACAAACAACTAATGAAAAACTGTTTTTT
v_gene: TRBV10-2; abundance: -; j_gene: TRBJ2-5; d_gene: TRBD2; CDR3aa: CASIVTGGETQYF; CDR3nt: TGCGCCAGCATTGTCACGGGAGGAGAGACCCAGTACTTC
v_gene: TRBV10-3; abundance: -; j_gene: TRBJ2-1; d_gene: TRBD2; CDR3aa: CAISGDGGGYNEQFF; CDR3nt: TGTGCCATCAGTGGTGACGGGGGGGGCTACAATGAGCAGTTCTTC
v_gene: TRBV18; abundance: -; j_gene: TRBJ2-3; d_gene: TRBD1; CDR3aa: CASSRTGGTDTQYF; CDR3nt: TGTGCCAGCTCCAGGACAGGGGGCACAGATACGCAGTATTTT
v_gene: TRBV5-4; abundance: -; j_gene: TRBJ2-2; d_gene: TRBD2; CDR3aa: CASSPKRVASGSFNTGELFF; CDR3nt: TGTGCCAGCAGTCCGAAACGGGTGGCTAGCGGGAGTTTCAACACCGGGGAGCTGTTTTTT
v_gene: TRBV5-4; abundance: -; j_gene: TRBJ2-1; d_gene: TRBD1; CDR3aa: CASSPDRGEYNEQFF; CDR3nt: TGTGCCAGCAGCCCGGACAGGGGGGAATACAATGAGCAGTTCTTC
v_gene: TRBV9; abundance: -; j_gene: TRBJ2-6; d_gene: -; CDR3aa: CASSPRGSSGANVLTF; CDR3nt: TGTGCCAGCAGTCCTAGGGGGAGTTCTGGGGCCAACGTCCTGACTTTC
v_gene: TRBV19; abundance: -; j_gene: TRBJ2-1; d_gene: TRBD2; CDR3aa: CASSIIAGTGNEQFF; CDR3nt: TGTGCCAGTAGTATCATAGCGGGAACGGGGAATGAGCAGTTCTTC
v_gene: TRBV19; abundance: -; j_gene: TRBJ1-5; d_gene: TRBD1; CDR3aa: CASSPGTGKISNQPQHF; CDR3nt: TGTGCCAGTAGTCCCGGGACAGGGAAGATAAGCAATCAGCCCCAGCATTTT
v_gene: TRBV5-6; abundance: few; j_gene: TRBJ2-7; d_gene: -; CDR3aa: CASSHSERYEQYF; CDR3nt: TGTGCCAGCAGCCACTCAGAGCGTTACGAGCAGTACTTC
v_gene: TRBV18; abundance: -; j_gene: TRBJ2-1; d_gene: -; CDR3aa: CASSPTQGSGKQFF; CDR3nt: TGTGCCAGCTCACCTACCCAAGGTTCAGGGAAGCAGTTCTTC
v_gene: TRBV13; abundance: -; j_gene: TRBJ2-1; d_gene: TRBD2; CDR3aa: CASSLITRGDEQFF; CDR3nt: TGTGCCAGCAGCTTGATTACGCGGGGGGATGAGCAGTTCTTC
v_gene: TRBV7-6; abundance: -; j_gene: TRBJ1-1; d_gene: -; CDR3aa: CASSLYWNTEAFF; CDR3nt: TGTGCCAGCAGCTTGTACTGGAACACTGAAGCTTTCTTT
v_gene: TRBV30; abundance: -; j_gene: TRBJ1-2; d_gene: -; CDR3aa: CAWHRPPSANYGYTF; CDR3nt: TGTGCCTGGCACAGGCCCCCTTCAGCTAACTATGGCTACACCTTC
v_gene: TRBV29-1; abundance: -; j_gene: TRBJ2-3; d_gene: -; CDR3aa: CSVGRGGAADTQYF; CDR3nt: TGCAGCGTGGGGAGAGGGGGGGCAGCAGATACGCAGTATTTT
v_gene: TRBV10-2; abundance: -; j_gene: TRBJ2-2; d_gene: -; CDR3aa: CACGLITTGELFF; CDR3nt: TGCGCCTGCGGCCTTATTACTACCGGGGAGCTGTTTTTT
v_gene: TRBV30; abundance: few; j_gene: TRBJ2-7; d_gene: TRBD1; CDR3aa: CAWSMTGVTYEQYF; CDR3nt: TGTGCCTGGAGTATGACAGGGGTCACCTACGAGCAGTACTTC
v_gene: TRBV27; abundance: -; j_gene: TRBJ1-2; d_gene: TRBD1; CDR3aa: CASSFKGQGDGYTF; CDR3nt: TGTGCCAGCAGTTTTAAAGGACAGGGCGATGGCTACACCTTC
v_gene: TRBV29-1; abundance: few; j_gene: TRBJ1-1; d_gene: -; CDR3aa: CSVEKQLVAEAFF; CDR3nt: TGCAGCGTTGAGAAACAGCTTGTTGCTGAAGCTTTCTTT
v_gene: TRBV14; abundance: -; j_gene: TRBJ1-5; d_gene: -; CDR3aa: CASSKGTPNQPQHF; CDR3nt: TGTGCCAGCAGCAAAGGGACACCCAATCAGCCCCAGCATTTT
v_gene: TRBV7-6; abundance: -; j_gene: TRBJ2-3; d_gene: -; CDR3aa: CASSFRIGPGATDTQYF; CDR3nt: TGTGCCAGCAGCTTTAGAATCGGTCCAGGGGCGACGGATACGCAGTATTTT
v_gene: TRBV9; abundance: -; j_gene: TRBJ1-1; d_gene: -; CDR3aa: CASSVAVNTEAFF; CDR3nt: TGTGCCAGCAGCGTAGCGGTAAACACTGAAGCTTTCTTT
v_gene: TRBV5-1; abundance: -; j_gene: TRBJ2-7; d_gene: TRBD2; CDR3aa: CASSLAGGAGAHEQYF; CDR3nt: TGCGCCAGCAGCTTGGCCGGAGGAGCGGGAGCCCACGAGCAGTACTTC